Listed below are T cell receptor beta chains from one sample, sequenced in a study of blood T cell repertoires in COVID-19. Sequencing used immunoSEQ multiplex PCR; TCRdb keeps in-frame clones, though not all of them. The sample contains 200,000 to 300,000 clones, roughly 86% of which appear only once. Sequenced sample: peripheral blood. The receptors originated from a human donor in a cohort sampled during active COVID-19. Both conserved end residues are part of each CDR3. A D gene is named only where the DNA matches it firmly. Size values are once, few and many counts, or a class for expanded clones, and some rows have none.

TRBJ2-7 | 13 | TRBV6-2/TRBV6-3 | TRBD1 | NA | CASSLRTGHEQYF | TGTGCCAGCAGTCTCAGGACAGGTCACGAGCAGTACTTC
TRBJ2-5 | 15 | TRBV19 | NA | NA | CASSISVGGLQTQYF | TGTGCCAGTAGTATAAGTGTCGGGGGGCTCCAGACCCAGTACTTC
TRBJ2-7 | 15 | TRBV6-6 | NA | NA | CASSYSRVISYEQYF | TGTGCCAGCAGTTACTCCAGGGTAATCTCCTACGAGCAGTACTTC
TRBJ1-1 | 15 | TRBV9 | NA | NA | CASSPGGAENTEAFF | TGTGCCAGCAGCCCTGGCGGGGCAGAGAACACTGAAGCTTTCTTT
TRBJ1-6 | 15 | TRBV5-4 | NA | NA | CASSLEGAPGGPLHF | TGTGCCAGCAGCTTGGAAGGGGCCCCTGGTGGACCCCTCCACTTT
TRBJ2-1 | 15 | TRBV7-2 | TRBD2 | NA | CASSSTSGGRNEQFF | TGTGCCAGCAGCTCAACTAGCGGGGGGCGGAATGAGCAGTTCTTC
TRBJ1-1 | 13 | TRBV14 | NA | once | CASSQDWGAEAFF | TGTGCCAGCAGCCAAGATTGGGGGGCTGAAGCTTTCTTT
TRBJ2-5 | 12 | TRBV5-6 | NA | NA | CASSGHKETQYF | TGTGCCAGCAGCGGGCATAAAGAGACCCAGTACTTC
TRBJ1-2 | 18 | TRBV5-1 | TRBD1 | NA | CASTEDPGQGDYGYGYTF | TGCGCCAGCACCGAAGATCCGGGACAGGGCGACTATGGCTATGGCTACACCTTC
TRBJ2-5 | 20 | TRBV14 | TRBD2 | NA | CASSPFPGLAGVRGEETQYF | TGTGCCAGCAGCCCCTTTCCGGGACTAGCGGGAGTAAGGGGTGAAGAGACCCAGTACTTC
TRBJ2-7 | 16 | TRBV4-3 | TRBD2 | NA | CASSQDPPGGHYEQYF | TGCGCCAGCAGCCAAGATCCCCCGGGAGGCCACTACGAGCAGTACTTC
TRBJ2-3 | 14 | TRBV4-3 | NA | NA | CASSPGRGPDTQYF | TGCGCCAGCAGCCCCGGTCGTGGGCCAGATACGCAGTATTTT
TRBJ1-6 | 17 | TRBV27 | TRBD1 | NA | CASRANRGLLYNSPLHF | TGTGCCAGCAGAGCCAACAGGGGTCTCCTCTATAATTCACCCCTCCACTTT
TRBJ1-6 | 14 | TRBV7-2 | NA | few | CASSLVGDNSPLHF | TGTGCCAGCAGCTTAGTAGGGGATAATTCACCCCTCCACTTT
TRBJ2-3 | 15 | TRBV3-1/TRBV3-2 | TRBD2 | NA | CASSHRGSGTDTQYF | TGTGCCAGCAGCCACCGCGGGAGTGGCACAGATACGCAGTATTTT
TRBJ2-6 | 15 | TRBV11-2 | NA | NA | CASSLEEYGANVLTF | TGTGCCAGCAGCCTAGAGGAGTACGGGGCCAACGTCCTGACTTTC
TRBJ2-3 | 14 | TRBV30 | NA | NA | CAWHRVPTPDTQYF | TGTGCCTGGCACAGGGTTCCAACCCCGGACACGCAGTATTTT
TRBJ1-1 | 14 | TRBV2 | TRBD1 | NA | CASSSDRGRFEAFF | TGTGCCAGCAGTTCCGACAGGGGGCGGTTTGAGGCTTTCTTT
TRBJ2-1 | 18 | TRBV7-2 | NA | NA | CASNGQAAGVSYNNEQFF | TGTGCCAGCAACGGACAAGCAGCGGGCGTTAGCTACAACAATGAGCAGTTCTTC
TRBJ1-6 | 16 | TRBV3-1/TRBV3-2 | NA | NA | CASSQAGASYNSPLHF | TGTGCCAGCAGCCAAGCAGGGGCCTCCTATAATTCACCCCTCCACTTT
TRBJ1-4 | 14 | TRBV28 | NA | once | CASSLIRINEKLFF | TGTGCCAGCAGTTTAATCAGAATTAATGAAAAACTGTTTTTT
TRBJ2-1 | 14 | TRBV7-9 | TRBD2 | NA | CASSLTSGSGEQFF | TGTGCCAGCAGCCTGACTAGCGGGAGTGGTGAGCAGTTCTTC
TRBJ1-4 | 14 | TRBV7-9 | TRBD1 | NA | CASSSGQGNEKLFF | TGTGCCAGCAGCTCGGGACAGGGGAATGAAAAACTGTTTTTT
TRBJ1-1 | 14 | TRBV10-3 | NA | NA | CAISESWTDTEAFF | TGTGCCATCAGTGAGTCGTGGACAGACACTGAAGCTTTCTTT
TRBJ1-2 | 13 | TRBV2 | NA | few | CASRLREHYGYTF | TGTGCCAGCAGGTTACGGGAACACTATGGCTACACCTTC
TRBJ1-5 | 15 | TRBV10-3 | NA | NA | CAISDPREGDQPQHF | TGTGCCATCAGTGATCCCAGGGAAGGCGATCAGCCCCAGCATTTT
TRBJ1-1 | 17 | TRBV5-1 | TRBD1 | NA | CASSPRTGTLGGTEAFF | TGCGCCAGCAGCCCAAGGACAGGGACACTTGGGGGCACTGAAGCTTTCTTT
TRBJ2-5 | 11 | TRBV7-9 | TRBD1 | NA | CASSSGQGAYF | TGTGCCAGCAGCAGCGGACAGGGGGCCTACTTC
TRBJ2-7 | 16 | TRBV11-3 | TRBD2 | NA | CASSPGTSGRLEEQYF | TGTGCCAGCAGCCCAGGGACTAGCGGGAGGCTCGAAGAGCAGTACTTC
TRBJ1-1 | 14 | TRBV27 | TRBD1 | NA | CASSVTGMNTEAFF | TGTGCCAGCAGTGTGACAGGGATGAACACTGAAGCTTTCTTT
TRBJ2-1 | 16 | TRBV27 | TRBD1 | NA | CASSRTKGQGYNEQFF | TGTGCCAGCAGTCGGACCAAGGGACAGGGATACAATGAGCAGTTCTTC
TRBJ1-2 | 13 | TRBV5-1 | NA | NA | CASSVDSPYGYTF | TGCGCCAGCAGCGTGGACAGCCCCTATGGCTACACCTTC
TRBJ1-4 | 13 | TRBV2 | TRBD1 | NA | CASRGQGNEKLFF | TGTGCCAGCAGGGGACAGGGTAATGAAAAACTGTTTTTT
TRBJ2-7 | 18 | TRBV5-1 | TRBD2 | once | CASSPGSSGSPPSYEQYF | TGCGCCAGCAGCCCGGGATCTAGCGGGAGCCCCCCTTCCTACGAGCAGTACTTC
TRBJ2-1 | 14 | TRBV4-3 | NA | once | CASSSLANADEQFF | TGCGCCAGCAGCTCACTCGCTAATGCCGATGAGCAGTTCTTC
TRBJ2-7 | 17 | TRBV7-2 | TRBD1 | NA | CASSLPADRLSSYEQYF | TGTGCCAGCAGCTTACCGGCGGACAGGCTATCCTCCTACGAGCAGTACTTC
TRBJ1-1 | 13 | TRBV4-1 | NA | NA | CASSQARDTEAFF | TGCGCCAGCAGCCAGGCCCGGGACACTGAAGCTTTCTTT
TRBJ2-1 | 16 | TRBV9 | TRBD2 | NA | CASSLRTRSSYNEQFF | TGTGCCAGCAGCTTACGGACTAGAAGCTCCTACAATGAGCAGTTCTTC
TRBJ2-1 | 15 | TRBV6-6 | NA | once | CASSQDSDSYNEQFF | TGTGCCAGCAGTCAGGACTCTGACTCCTACAATGAGCAGTTCTTC
TRBJ1-3 | 13 | TRBV30 | NA | NA | CAWRQGSGNTIYF | TGTGCCTGGAGACAGGGCTCTGGAAACACCATATATTTT
TRBJ1-1 | 16 | TRBV4-3 | NA | once | CASSQDMGLTATEAFF | TGCGCCAGCAGCCAAGATATGGGTCTTACAGCCACTGAAGCTTTCTTT
TRBJ1-6 | 14 | TRBV9 | NA | NA | CASSGRGFNSPLHF | TGTGCCAGCAGCGGCAGGGGTTTTAATTCACCCCTCCACTTT
TRBJ2-1 | 15 | TRBV7-2 | TRBD2 | NA | CASSLTSGGAGEQFF | TGTGCCAGCAGCTTGACTAGCGGGGGGGCAGGAGAGCAGTTCTTC
TRBJ1-6 | 14 | TRBV19 | NA | NA | CASSEGQKRSPLHF | TGTGCCAGTAGTGAAGGACAGAAGAGATCACCCCTCCACTTT
TRBJ1-1 | 14 | TRBV19 | NA | few | CASRPTGYGAEAFF | TGTGCCAGTAGACCTACGGGGTATGGGGCTGAAGCTTTCTTT
TRBJ2-5 | 16 | TRBV27 | NA | NA | CASSRIAGSRRETQYF | TGTGCCAGCAGTAGGATTGCCGGGTCCCGCCGAGAGACCCAGTACTTC
TRBJ2-1 | 12 | TRBV19 | NA | NA | CASSIEVGEQFF | TGTGCCAGTAGTATAGAGGTCGGTGAGCAGTTCTTC
TRBJ2-7 | 13 | TRBV27 | NA | few | CASSLGAGREQYF | TGTGCCAGCAGTTTAGGTGCAGGTCGGGAGCAGTACTTC
TRBJ2-5 | 15 | TRBV3-1/TRBV3-2 | TRBD1 | NA | CASSHRTGGSETQYF | TGTGCCAGCAGCCACCGAACAGGGGGCTCAGAGACCCAGTACTTC
TRBJ2-1 | 18 | TRBV18 | TRBD1 | NA | CASSPPVWDRGPRNEQFF | TGTGCCAGCTCACCGCCTGTGTGGGACAGGGGGCCTAGGAATGAGCAGTTCTTC
TRBJ2-5 | 16 | TRBV19 | TRBD2 | NA | CASNNPSGGFQETQYF | TGTGCCAGTAATAACCCTAGCGGGGGGTTCCAAGAGACCCAGTACTTC
TRBJ2-7 | 15 | TRBV4-1 | TRBD1 | NA | CASSHPGTGVYEQYF | TGCGCCAGCAGCCACCCCGGGACAGGGGTTTACGAGCAGTACTTC
TRBJ1-4 | 15 | TRBV6-5 | NA | few | CASSYSRTLNEKLFF | TGTGCCAGCAGTTACTCCCGGACACTGAATGAAAAACTGTTTTTT
TRBJ2-7 | 11 | TRBV6-6 | NA | NA | CASSLYYEQYF | TGTGCCAGCAGCCTCTACTACGAGCAGTACTTC
TRBJ2-7 | 15 | TRBV7-8 | NA | NA | CASSSPRAARGEQYF | TGTGCCAGCAGCTCCCCCCGGGCGGCTCGGGGCGAGCAGTACTTC